This T cell receptor (beta chain) is drawn from a study of vaccination and CD4 T cells after COVID-19 (dated by TCRdb to between 2022 and 2023). At the level of the whole study: Every convalescent patient had a positive nasal swab PCR test for SARS-CoV-2, with mild disease in roughly ten patients and severe disease in one. In the convalescent cohort there were six males and four females, among whom were two Hispanic individuals, seven Caucasians, two Asians and one multiracial person. Participants got two doses of the Pfizer-BioNTech BNT162b2 vaccine (n=8) or two doses of the Moderna mRNA-1273 vaccine (n=2). Post-COVID blood samples were collected from convalescent patients a median of roughly 100 days after diagnosis, with a range of about 30 to 180 days. Post-vaccine blood samples were taken a median of approximately 76 days after the second vaccine dose, with a range of roughly 13 to 250 days. For stimulating the cultures, overlapping spike peptide pools were used, derived from SARS-CoV-2 as well as from the common cold coronaviruses HCoV-NL63, HCoV-OC43 and HCoV-229E. Control cultures used a CEFX viral epitope pool as positive control, an HIV-1 Nef peptide pool as negative control, or no peptide. In around nine COVID-19 convalescent patients and 4 infection-naive healthy vaccine recipients, the spike-specific CD4+ TCR repertoire before mRNA vaccination was compared with the repertoire after mRNA vaccination. Findings and caveats that apply to the study as a whole: Although the median number of SARS-CoV-2-reactive clonotypes went up from 21 after infection to some 37 after vaccination, the increase was not significant. Among the post-vaccine SARS-CoV-2-reactive clones in convalescent patients, a median 86.3% showed up only after vaccination, which suggests vaccine-specific priming. The study included relatively few convalescent patients and did not analyze early timepoints after natural infection. Nearly all vaccine-specific clones in convalescent patients (304 of 307) were mono-reactive for SARS-CoV-2 spike rather than cross-reactive with common cold coronaviruses.

Library preparation employed PCR. DNA from cultured CD4+ T cells underwent TCR sequencing with the Oncomine TCR Beta short-read assay at the Johns Hopkins FTIC core. The QIAamp micro DNA kit was used to extract genomic DNA from the cultured CD4+ T cells. Oncomine TCR Beta libraries from cultured CD4+ T cells were pooled using unique dual indexes and sequenced on an Illumina iSeq 100. Processing in the source paper ran as follows. Non-productive sequences were removed, and CDR3s that did not start with C, did not end with F or W, or were shorter than 7 amino acids were discarded. The MANAFEST web application was used to identify antigen-specific clonotypes by comparing peptide-stimulated wells against reference wells and other culture wells. Positive clones required FDR below 0.05, an odds ratio above 5, and productive frequency above 0.1% in at least two of three replicate wells. A clonotype was classed as cross-reactive if the clonotype showed significant expansion both in SARS-CoV-2 spike wells and in at least one common cold coronavirus spike condition. Using R version 3.6.1, CDR3 homology was evaluated through Levenshtein distances (stringdist) along with unrooted phylogenetic trees (ape). Through fastp at Q25 and MiXCR, TCRdb rebuilt clones from the public reads, retaining in-frame beta chains. Rows with a matching CDR3 protein are joined into one entry that keeps the most common DNA and genes. The V and J calls come from TCRdb's annotation, not from the publication. This sample is represented by 10,000 or so distinct CDR3 sequences; roughly 40% of them were singletons. Around a tenth of the sample is in the top ten clones.

CDR3 length: 13 amino acids, cysteine to phenylalanine. Of all the DNA, just the CDR3 is kept, 39 bases in frame from base 1. Germline trimming amounts to 6 bases on V and 5 bases on J, with 8 as the count of junction bases outside the gene matches. The germline V gene (reference sequence) provides CDR1 DFQATT and CDR2 SNEGSKA. Of note for this clonotype: No antigen is known for it. Base-call qualities are not available, and no considerably larger clone is one nucleotide away.

The intended sense of this specimen's treatment or condition label: roughly 11-day PBMC culture with coronavirus spike peptide pools or control peptides (ViraFEST assay). The ViraFEST assay, used in the study, expanded antigen-specific T cells with peptide pools and then identified the expanded clonotypes through TCR sequencing. The convalescent patients' positive SARS-CoV-2 PCR tests fell between March and December 2020, which was before the Alpha, Beta and Delta variants emerged in the United States. PBMCs were cultured at under 2.5 million per well in IMDM supplemented with 5% human AB serum and 9 to 10 IU/ml IL-2, with around 10 ug/ml peptide pools added. On days 3 and 7, half of the culture medium was replaced with fresh IL-2-containing medium. After about 11 days of culture, CD4+ T cells were isolated by negative selection using the EasySep CD4+ T cell isolation kit. Ficoll-Paque Plus gradient centrifugation was used to isolate PBMCs from whole blood, and the isolated PBMCs were then either used fresh or cryopreserved at -140C. Triplicate wells were generally used for each culture condition.

The sequencing used CD4+ T cells from blood, cultured in vitro, collected after SARS-CoV-2 vaccination. The chain joins TRBV20-1 to TRBJ2-7; a stretch of 9 junction bases matches TRBD1. The TCR was taken from a human donor who had recovered from COVID-19. The bases are TGCAGTGCCGAACCGGGACAGGGTGACGAGCAGTACTTC. Translated, it reads CSAEPGQGDEQYF.